Included here is one T cell receptor (beta chain) sequence, with context. Antigen specificity is unknown. The CDR3 consists of 16 residues. Germline V gene data show CDR1 as SEHNR and CDR2 as FQNEAQ (reference sequence). After removal of 6 bases from V and 2 bases from J, the junction contained 7 bases not matched to a gene. The data are from a study of T cell repertoires in cytomegalovirus infection. Across the whole study: Indications of both CMV infection and matching HLA type were provided by public TCR beta signatures. Whole-study findings and limits: What dominated the ex vivo response were HLA-C-restricted CMV-specific TCR beta clonotypes. Cumulative frequency (of public TCR beta family members) identified carriers of CMV plus the relevant HLA.

TCRdb fed the reads into MiXCR, producing one record per CDR3 protein. Here the sample spans 160,000 or so distinct CDR3 sequences, more than 15% being singletons. Sequenced: CD8+ T cells from PBMCs. The V and J genes are TRBV7-9 and TRBJ2-5; 12 nucleotides agree with TRBD2. This TCR came from a human donor in good health (CMV status not recorded). Some clones in this sample may be carry-over from other donors' samples. The CDR3 is CASSPRTSGKQETQYF. The CDR3, as DNA: TGTGCCAGCAGTCCCCGGACTAGCGGGAAGCAAGAGACCCAGTACTTC.